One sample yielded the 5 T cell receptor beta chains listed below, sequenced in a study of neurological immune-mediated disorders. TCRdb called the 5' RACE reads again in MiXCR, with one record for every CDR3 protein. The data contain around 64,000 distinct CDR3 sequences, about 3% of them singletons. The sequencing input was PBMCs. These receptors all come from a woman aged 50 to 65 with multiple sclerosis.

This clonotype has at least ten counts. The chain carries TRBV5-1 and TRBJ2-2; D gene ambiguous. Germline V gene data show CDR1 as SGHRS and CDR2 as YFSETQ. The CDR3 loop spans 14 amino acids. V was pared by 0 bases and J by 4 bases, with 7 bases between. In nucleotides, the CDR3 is TGCGCCAGCAGCTTGGCCAGGTCCACCGGGGAGCTGTTTTTT. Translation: CASSLARSTGELFF.

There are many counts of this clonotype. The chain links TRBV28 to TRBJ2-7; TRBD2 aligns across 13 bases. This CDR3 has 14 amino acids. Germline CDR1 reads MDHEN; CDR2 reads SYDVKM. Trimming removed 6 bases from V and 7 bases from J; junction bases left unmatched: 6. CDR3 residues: CASSPGLAGFEQYV. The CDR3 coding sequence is TGTGCCAGCAGCCCGGGACTAGCGGGGTTTGAGCAGTACGTC.

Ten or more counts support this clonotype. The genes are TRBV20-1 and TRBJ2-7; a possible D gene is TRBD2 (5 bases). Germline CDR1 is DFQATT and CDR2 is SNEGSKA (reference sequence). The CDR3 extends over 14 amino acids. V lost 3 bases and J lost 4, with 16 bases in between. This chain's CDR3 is CSARICLVAYEQYV. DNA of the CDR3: TGCAGTGCTAGGATATGCTTGGTAGCGTACGAGCAGTACGTC.

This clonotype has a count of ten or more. The CDR3 loop reads CASSLDSRRNTEAFF. DNA of the CDR3: TGTGCCAGCAGCTTAGATAGCAGGCGTAACACTGAAGCTTTCTTT. The chain carries TRBV7-2 and TRBJ1-1, with no clear D. The CDR3 runs 15 residues. V was trimmed by 1 base and J by 2 bases, leaving 11 bases between them. Germline V CDR1 and CDR2: SGHTA, FQGNSA.

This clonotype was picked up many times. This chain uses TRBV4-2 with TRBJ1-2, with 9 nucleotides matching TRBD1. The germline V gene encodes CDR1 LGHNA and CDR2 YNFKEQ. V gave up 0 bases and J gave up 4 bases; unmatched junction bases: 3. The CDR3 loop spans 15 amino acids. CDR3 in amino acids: CASSQDEGQGYGYTF. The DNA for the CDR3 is TGTGCCAGCAGCCAAGATGAGGGACAGGGCTATGGCTACACCTTC.